This T cell receptor beta chain originates from a study of shared clonotypes between healthy human individuals. Study results and limitations: Inspection by rarefaction showed sorted-subset sequencing to be incomplete despite large depth.

Donors included only healthy HIV-negative adults lacking recent acute infections or vaccinations. Germline CDR1 and CDR2: SGHRS and YFSETQ. There are 16 residues in the CDR3. Between the trimmed V and J ends, which lost 6 bases and 0 bases, there was a span of 13 bases. Assay execution proceeded at the deep level. Assay: immunoSEQ multiplex PCR; the TCRdb copy retains only in-frame clones and omits some. The profile shows some 1,100,000 clones, more than 75% of them singletons. This clone was counted between two and nine times. Its specificity is not known. The sample taken for sequencing was memory CD4+ T cells from PBMCs. Subset defined: CD45RA-negative fraction. J is TRBJ2-6 and V is TRBV5-1, with D perhaps matching TRBD1 (6 bases). The sequence was obtained from a man aged 18 to 30 in good health. Some clones in this sample may be carry-over from other donors' samples. CDR3: CASTGTISSGANVLTF. In DNA, the CDR3 is TGCGCCAGCACCGGGACAATAAGCTCTGGGGCCAACGTCCTGACTTTC.